This T cell receptor beta chain was sequenced during a study of blood T cell repertoires in COVID-19. Per the germline V gene, CDR1 is MDHEN and CDR2 is SYDVKM. With 7 bases removed from V and 2 bases from J, the gap between germline ends came to 11 bases. The CDR3 has 13 amino acids. Participants had their cohort set by participant-reported clinical history. The study counted Cohort 3 donors as recovered given two negative PCRs, clearance, or symptom resolution. Per the authors' pipeline: Scientists estimated how many nucleated cells there were by amplifying reference gene primers. This table comes from immunoSEQ multiplex PCR, and its TCRdb copy is limited to in-frame clones, with some not included. The V and J calls and the clone size are those of that table, but D and trimming were determined from the DNA. Here the sample spans 200,000 to 250,000 clones, approximately 84% being singletons.

Sequenced: PBMCs or T cells enriched from blood (not recorded which). The receptor comes from a man aged 35-49 years who had recovered from COVID-19. This sequence joins TRBV28 and TRBJ2-5; TRBD1 is a possible D gene (6 bases). This chain's CDR3 is CASIGQSQETQYF. The CDR3, as DNA: TGTGCCAGCATAGGACAGTCGCAAGAGACCCAGTACTTC.